One sample yielded the 4 T cell receptor beta chains listed below, sequenced in a study of cytomegalovirus exposure and HLA in healthy donors. It was with 60 Vbeta and 13 Jbeta primers that the PCR ran. Sequencing used immunoSEQ multiplex PCR; TCRdb keeps in-frame clones, though not all of them. The repertoire holds approximately 160,000 clones, with 70% to 80% as singletons. The sample consisted of PBMCs. All receptors derive from a man aged 18 to 29 in good health and CMV-seropositive.

V and J are TRBV2 and TRBJ1-1; D is uncertain. The V end lost 6 bases, the J end lost 1 base, and 12 bases lay between the germline ends. Germline V gene lookup returns CDR1 SNHLY and CDR2 FYNNEI. The length of the CDR3 is 14 residues. The DNA of the CDR3 is TGTGCCAGCAGGATGGGAGAGGGGAACACTGAAGCTTTCTTT. Its translation is CASRMGEGNTEAFF.

The chain is built from TRBV4-2 and TRBJ1-2, with TRBD1 matching over 11 bases. Germline V lookup: CDR1 LGHNA, CDR2 YNFKEQ. V lost 9 bases to trimming and J lost 6 bases; unmatched junction nucleotides: 6. The CDR3 consists of 13 residues. The DNA for the CDR3 is TGTGCCAGTTCGCTGGGACAGGGGGATGGCTACACCTTC. It translates to CASSLGQGDGYTF.

This clone was counted a single time. This chain uses TRBV27 with TRBJ2-7, with 7 bases identical to TRBD1. V dropped 6 bases and J dropped 4; count of bases not matched to a gene: 6. The CDR3 covers 13 residues. Germline V CDR1 and CDR2: MNHEY, SMNVEV (reference sequence). The DNA of the CDR3 is TGTGCCAGCAGCCCTGACAGGGAATACGAGCAGTACTTC. The encoded protein is CASSPDREYEQYF.

The CDR3 spells CASSQGPSVTSGGANNTGELFF. The CDR3 DNA follows: TGCGCCAGCAGCCAAGGACCGTCCGTGACTAGTGGGGGGGCAAATAATACCGGGGAGCTGTTTTTT. The chain is built from TRBV4-1 and TRBJ2-2, with a possible D match to TRBD2 (7 bases). The germline gives CDR1 MGHRA, CDR2 YSYEKL. There are 22 residues in the CDR3. V lost 1 base, J lost 5 bases, and 32 bases lay in between.